The rows below give T cell receptor beta chains drawn from one sample of a study of cytomegalovirus exposure and HLA in healthy donors. The repertoire was sequenced with immunoSEQ multiplex PCR; TCRdb's copy has only in-frame clones and lacks some. The sample carries 130,000 to 150,000 clones, around 73% recorded once. Specimen: PBMCs. The receptors here all came from a female donor in good health and CMV-seronegative. Each CDR3 is given with its conserved first and last residue. A D gene is named only where the DNA matches it firmly.

v_call: TRBV6-1
d_call: .
cdr3_aa: CASSLTARLGDTQYF

v_call: TRBV5-1
d_call: .
cdr3_aa: CASSQGRIAGELFF

v_call: TRBV5-8
d_call: TRBD1
cdr3_aa: CASSLGTAPFNYEQYF

v_call: TRBV2
d_call: .
cdr3_aa: CASSEGGGQAQTQYF

v_call: TRBV28
d_call: .
cdr3_aa: CASSLLELASTDTQYF

v_call: TRBV6-7
d_call: TRBD2
cdr3_aa: CASSLAGGNEQFF

v_call: TRBV18
d_call: TRBD1
cdr3_aa: CASSLRQGTMDQPQHF

v_call: TRBV6-1
d_call: .
cdr3_aa: CASRWPRVDEQYF

v_call: TRBV6-5
d_call: .
cdr3_aa: CASSYLSSTDTQYF

v_call: TRBV7-9
d_call: TRBD1
cdr3_aa: CASSFSLGDRGRSGELFF

v_call: TRBV5-1
d_call: .
cdr3_aa: CASIDGGGGTEAFF

v_call: TRBV30
d_call: TRBD1
cdr3_aa: CAWSAGTGLLYNSPLHF

v_call: TRBV27
d_call: .
cdr3_aa: CASSPAVLNQPQHF

v_call: TRBV28
d_call: .
cdr3_aa: CASSSGFRQPQHF

v_call: TRBV28
d_call: .
cdr3_aa: CASREIRDIGAFF

v_call: TRBV19
d_call: TRBD2
cdr3_aa: CASSGRTPYNEQFF

v_call: TRBV9
d_call: TRBD1
cdr3_aa: CASSEGQGSYEQYF

v_call: TRBV15
d_call: .
cdr3_aa: CATSRGGWGRSGTGELFF

v_call: TRBV4-2
d_call: .
cdr3_aa: CASSQVDLGGPDYNEQFF

v_call: TRBV6-5
d_call: .
cdr3_aa: CASSYSGQGSGYTF

v_call: TRBV9
d_call: .
cdr3_aa: CASSVGEERSALNSPLHF

v_call: TRBV2
d_call: .
cdr3_aa: CASSEARQAGEQYF

v_call: TRBV28
d_call: TRBD1
cdr3_aa: CASSFLDRGYYGYTF

v_call: TRBV5-4
d_call: .
cdr3_aa: CASSTGQNTGELFF

v_call: TRBV5-1
d_call: TRBD2
cdr3_aa: CASSPSGWDSTEQYF

v_call: TRBV29-1
d_call: .
cdr3_aa: CSIESGMSYTF

v_call: TRBV29-1
d_call: .
cdr3_aa: CSVVGRMNTEAFF

v_call: TRBV7-9
d_call: TRBD2
cdr3_aa: CASSFLAGYADTQYF

v_call: TRBV7-3
d_call: .
cdr3_aa: CASSTRGGSSTEAFF